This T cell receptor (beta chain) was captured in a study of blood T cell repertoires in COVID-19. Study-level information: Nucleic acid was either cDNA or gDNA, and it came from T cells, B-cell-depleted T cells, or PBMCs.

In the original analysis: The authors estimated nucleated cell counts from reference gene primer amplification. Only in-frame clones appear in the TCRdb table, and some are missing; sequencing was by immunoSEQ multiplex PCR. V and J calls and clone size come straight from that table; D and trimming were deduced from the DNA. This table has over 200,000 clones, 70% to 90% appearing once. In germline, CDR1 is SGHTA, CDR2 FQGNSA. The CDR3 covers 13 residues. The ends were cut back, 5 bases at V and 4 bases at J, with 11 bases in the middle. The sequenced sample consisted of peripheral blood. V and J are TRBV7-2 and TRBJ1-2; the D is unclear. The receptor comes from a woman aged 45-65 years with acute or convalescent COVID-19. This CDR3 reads CASSRSDIYGYTF. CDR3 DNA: TGTGCCAGCAGCCGGTCAGACATCTATGGCTACACCTTC. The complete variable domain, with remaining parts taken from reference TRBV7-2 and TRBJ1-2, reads GAGVSQSPSNKVTEKGKDVELRCDPISGHTALYWYRQSLGQGLEFLIYFQGNSAPDKSGLPSDRFSAERTGGSVSTLTIQRTQQEDSAVYLCASSRSDIYGYTFGSGTRLTVV.